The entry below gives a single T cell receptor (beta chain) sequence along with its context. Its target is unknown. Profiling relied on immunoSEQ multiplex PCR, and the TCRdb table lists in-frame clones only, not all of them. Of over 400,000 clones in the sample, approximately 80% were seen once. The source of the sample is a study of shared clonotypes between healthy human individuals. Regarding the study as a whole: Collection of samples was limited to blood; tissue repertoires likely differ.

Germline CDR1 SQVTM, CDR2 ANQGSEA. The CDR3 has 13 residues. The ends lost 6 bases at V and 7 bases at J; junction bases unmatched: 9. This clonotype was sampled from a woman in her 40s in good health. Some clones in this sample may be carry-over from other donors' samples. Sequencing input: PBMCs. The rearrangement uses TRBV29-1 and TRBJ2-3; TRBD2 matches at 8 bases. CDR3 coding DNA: TGCAGCGTCAAAGCGGGAGTGGGATATACGCAGTATTTT. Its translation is CSVKAGVGYTQYF.